This entry describes one TCR beta chain. Its antigen remains unidentified. This specimen includes other DNA sequences encoding the same CDR3. Generated by immunoSEQ multiplex PCR, the TCRdb table keeps only in-frame clones and is missing some. Counted here are 410,000 or so clones, about 90% occurring once; the ten biggest clones make up 1.5% to 2%. Sample treatment: about 20 received Ad26.COV2.S at low or high dose, single or two shots; a few received placebo; per-sample allocation not given. Day 63 after the first vaccine or placebo injection was the time point for sampling. The data were taken from a study of Ad26.COV2.S vaccination and SARS-CoV-2 variants. The study's findings and limits: Vaccine recipients showed a spike-specific TCR breadth that was higher than in placebo recipients.

Per germline, CDR1 KGHDR and CDR2 SFDVKD. V dropped 2 bases and J dropped 3; count of bases not matched to a gene: 4. The CDR3 extends over 15 amino acids. This TCR derives from a person between 18 and 65 years old who received the Ad26.COV2.S COVID-19 vaccine or a placebo. The rearrangement joins TRBV24-1 to TRBJ2-7; TRBD1 matches 9 bases. The material was peripheral blood, obtained in a trial of Ad26.COV2.S vaccine versus placebo. The CDR3 DNA reads TGTGCCACCAGTGATTCCGGGACAGGGAGCTACGAGCAGTACTTC. It translates to CATSDSGTGSYEQYF.